The 27 T cell receptor beta chains in this list originate from one sample, sequenced in a study of shared clonotypes between healthy human individuals. The data were produced by immunoSEQ multiplex PCR, yet TCRdb's version contains in-frame clones alone and is incomplete. The sample records roughly 2.5 million clones, approximately 92% being singletons. The source material was naive CD4+ T cells sorted from blood. The sample's subset: CD45RA+ positively selected. The receptors were gathered from a man aged 18 to 29 in good health.

The chain employs TRBV4-1 and TRBJ2-7; D is unresolved. The CDR3 spans 15 residues. Trimming stripped 2 bases from V and 0 bases from J, with 11 bases between. Per the germline V gene, CDR1 is MGHRA and CDR2 is YSYEKL. CDR3 sequence reads: CASSQSKPSSYEQYF. CDR3 DNA sequence: TGCGCCAGCAGCCAAAGTAAACCCAGCTCCTACGAGCAGTACTTC.

The V and J genes are TRBV5-8 and TRBJ2-1; D may be TRBD2 (5 bases). V lost 3 bases to trimming and J lost 2 bases, with 15 bases between them. The CDR3 sequence is 16 residues long. Germline V gene data show CDR1 as SGHTS and CDR2 as YDEGEE. The CDR3 bases are TGTGCCAGCAGCTATACTAGAGATAGGACCTACAATGAGCAGTTCTTC. This sequence encodes CASSYTRDRTYNEQFF.

The V gene is TRBV27, the J gene TRBJ2-7; D tentatively reads TRBD1 or TRBD2 (5 bases each). Trimming pared 1 base from V and 2 bases from J, leaving 12 bases between. CDR3 length: 15 residues. Germline CDR1 is MNHEY and CDR2 is SMNVEV (reference sequence). The CDR3 region is CASSLWAGTAYEQYF. CDR3 nucleotide sequence: TGTGCCAGCAGTTTATGGGCAGGGACGGCCTACGAGCAGTACTTC.

J is TRBJ2-2 and V is TRBV11-1; 8 nucleotides line up with TRBD1. The CDR3 is 14 residues long. Trimming removed 8 bases from V and 6 bases from J; junction bases left unmatched: 8. Germline-derived CDR1 and CDR2 are SGHAT and FQDESV (reference sequence). CDR3 DNA: TGTGCCAGCCGGCGGGGCAGGGGGCCCGGGGAGCTGTTTTTT. Translated: CASRRGRGPGELFF.

Points on this clone: The sample has other DNA sequences that encode this CDR3 too. The chain has TRBV18 and TRBJ1-5; D not resolved. Trimming removed 3 bases from V and 7 bases from J, with 10 bases in between. This CDR3 region has 13 residues. In germline, CDR1 is KGHSH, CDR2 LQKENI. The CDR3 nucleotides are TGTGCCAGCTCACCGGGTAGCGACCAGCCCCAGCATTTT. This translates into CASSPGSDQPQHF. Based on the CDR3 plus reference TRBV18 and TRBJ1-5, the full variable domain is NAGVMQNPRHLVRRRGQEARLRCSPMKGHSHVYWYRQLPEEGLKFMVYLQKENIIDESGMPKERFSAEFPKEGPSILRIQQVVRGDSAAYFCASSPGSDQPQHFGDGTRLSIL.

The chain uses TRBV5-4 and TRBJ2-5; 7 bases map to TRBD1. The DNA end favors TRBJ2-7, so the J call may be wrong. Germline V gives CDR1 SGHNT, CDR2 YYREEE (reference sequence). This CDR3 is 15 amino acids long. The CDR3 sequence is CASSSPTGPAYEQYF. CDR3 coding DNA: TGTGCCAGCAGCTCTCCGACAGGGCCCGCCTACGAGCAGTACTTC.

The rearrangement joins TRBV5-4 to TRBJ2-7; TRBD1 is a possible D gene (5 bases). Trimming stripped 0 bases from V and 3 bases from J, with 7 bases between. CDR1 SGHNT and CDR2 YYREEE come from the germline V gene (reference sequence). The CDR3 length is 13 residues. For the CDR3, the DNA is TGTGCCAGCAGCTTGGCAGGGAACTACGAGCAGTACTTC. Protein product: CASSLAGNYEQYF.

The rearrangement links TRBV5-4 to TRBJ2-5; the D gene is possibly TRBD2 (6 bases). V dropped 0 bases and J dropped 1 base, with 10 bases sitting between them. The CDR3 is made up of 15 amino acids. CDR1 and CDR2 from the germline V gene are SGHNT and YYREEE (reference sequence). The CDR3 DNA sequence: TGTGCCAGCAGCTTGGCCCTCGGGGGCCAAGAGACCCAGTACTTC. Translating gives CASSLALGGQETQYF.

The rearrangement links TRBV28 to TRBJ2-7, with 7 bases fitting TRBD1. CDR1 is MDHEN, CDR2 SYDVKM, per germline. Unmatched junction bases numbered 10, after V lost 6 bases and J lost 2 bases. This CDR3 has 15 amino acids. CDR3 bases: TGTGCCAGCAGAAAACAGGGGTCCCTAACCTACGAGCAGTACTTC. Protein: CASRKQGSLTYEQYF.

The chain is built from TRBV6-6 and TRBJ2-7; D is tentatively TRBD1 or TRBD2 (7 bases each). The CDR3 has 12 amino acids. Looked up from germline, CDR1 is MNHNY and CDR2 is SVGAGI (reference sequence). V gave up 5 bases and J gave up 6 bases, with 11 bases separating them. CDR3 protein: CASSRGDSEQYF. In nucleotides, the CDR3 is TGTGCCAGCAGTCGGGGGGACAGCGAGCAGTACTTC.

This clone was recorded only once. V is TRBV5-6 and J is TRBJ2-7; D gene uncertain. Trimming removed 5 bases at V and 6 bases at J, with 12 bases between. CDR1 and CDR2 (germline): SGHDT, YYEEEE. The CDR3 loop spans 12 amino acids. CDR3 amino acids: CASSSLEREQYF. Here the CDR3 DNA reads TGTGCCAGCAGTTCCCTAGAGCGCGAGCAGTACTTC.

Comments on this clone: At one of its ends the junction is not consistent with the germline gene, which may arise from a read error. J is TRBJ1-4 and V is TRBV7-2, with D tentatively TRBD1 (5 bases). CDR1 is SGHTA, CDR2 FQGNSA, per germline. The CDR3 has 15 amino acids. CDR3 in DNA: TGTGCCAGCAGCCTAGCAGGGCTGGCTAATGAAAAACTGTTTTTT. Its protein product is CASSLAGLANEKLFF. The whole variable domain, remainder taken from reference TRBV7-2 and TRBJ1-4, is GAGVSQSPSNKVTEKGKDVELRCDPISGHTALYWYRQSLGQGLEFLIYFQGNSAPDKSGLPSDRFSAERTGGSVSTLTIQRTQQEDSAVYLCASSLAGLANEKLFFGSGTQLSVL.

This clone was found once. This chain links TRBV4-1 with TRBJ2-1; the match to TRBD1 covers 11 bases. V dropped 4 bases and J dropped 3; count of bases not matched to a gene: 5. The CDR3 length is 16 residues. CDR1 is MGHRA, CDR2 YSYEKL, per germline. CDR3: CASSPLGQGGYNEQFF. The CDR3, as DNA: TGCGCCAGCAGCCCATTGGGACAGGGGGGCTACAATGAGCAGTTCTTC.

The V call is TRBV29-1, the J call TRBJ2-3; D call uncertain. Trimming left V 4 bases short and J 0 bases short, with 8 bases between. Per germline, CDR1 SQVTM and CDR2 ANQGSEA. The CDR3 has 13 amino acids. CDR3 nucleotide sequence: TGCAGCGTTGGGTGGAGAAGCACAGATACGCAGTATTTT. Its protein is CSVGWRSTDTQYF.

The chain links TRBV10-3 to TRBJ2-3, with TRBD1 identical over 9 bases. The J segment lost 3 bases and the V segment lost 3 bases, leaving 4 bases of the junction unmatched. Germline V lookup: CDR1 ENHRY, CDR2 SYGVKD. This CDR3 region has 15 residues. The DNA of the CDR3 is TGTGCCATCAGTGACCAGACAGGGGGGACAGATACGCAGTATTTT. Its translation is CAISDQTGGTDTQYF.

This clone has just a few counts. The chain couples TRBV6-1 to TRBJ1-1; tentative D call: TRBD1 (6 bases). Per germline, CDR1 MNHNS and CDR2 SASEGT. The V end lost 2 bases, the J end lost 10 bases, and 20 bases lay between the germline ends. The CDR3 is 15 amino acids. The CDR3 DNA reads TGTGCCAGCAGTGAATGGGGGGCCACCGCCTTAGTAGCTTTCTTT. Its translation is CASSEWGATALVAFF.

The V call is TRBV4-1, the J call TRBJ2-7; D is perhaps TRBD1 (6 bases). Germline V gives CDR1 MGHRA, CDR2 YSYEKL. The length of the CDR3 is 15 residues. The germline V and J ends were trimmed by 1 base and 3 bases, with 13 bases remaining between them. The CDR3 here is CASSQGGRGLYEQYF. DNA of the CDR3: TGCGCCAGCAGCCAAGGGGGCAGGGGCCTCTACGAGCAGTACTTC.

The CDR3 reads CAWSGEAGNTIYF. CDR3 DNA sequence: TGTGCCTGGAGTGGAGAAGCAGGAAACACCATATATTTT. The V gene is TRBV30, the J gene TRBJ1-3; D gene unclear. The V gene lost 1 base and the J gene lost 4 bases, with 8 bases spanning the gap. The CDR3 covers 13 residues. Per the germline V gene, CDR1 is GTSNPN and CDR2 is SVGIG (reference sequence).

The chain has TRBV11-2 and TRBJ2-1; D remains ambiguous. Germline lookup yields CDR1 SGHAT and CDR2 FQNNGV. V gave up 1 base and J gave up 2 bases, with 18 bases separating them. The CDR3 is 18 amino acids. CDR3 protein: CASSLAGQLLPAYNEQFF. The DNA for the CDR3 is TGTGCCAGCAGCTTAGCTGGGCAGCTTCTACCCGCCTACAATGAGCAGTTCTTC. Combining the CDR3 with reference TRBV11-2 and TRBJ2-1 gives the whole variable domain EAGVAQSPRYKIIEKRQSVAFWCNPISGHATLYWYQQILGQGPKLLIQFQNNGVVDDSQLPKDRFSAERLKGVDSTLKIQPAKLEDSAVYLCASSLAGQLLPAYNEQFFGPGTRLTVL.

A single count supports this clone. The chain is built from TRBV5-1 and TRBJ2-7, with D possibly matching TRBD1 (5 bases). The CDR3 spans 11 residues. Germline V CDR1 and CDR2: SGHRS, YFSETQ. V lost 3 bases and J lost 11, with 12 bases in between. The CDR3 here is CASSSAGQEYF. The DNA for the CDR3 is TGCGCCAGCAGCTCGGCAGGGCAGGAGTACTTC.

This sequence joins TRBV11-2 and TRBJ2-1, with D tentatively TRBD1 (6 bases). The germline V gene has CDR1 SGHAT and CDR2 FQNNGV. V was clipped by 5 bases and J by 8 bases, with 22 bases between them. The CDR3 consists of 16 residues. The CDR3 DNA follows: TGTGCCAGCAGCGGAGGACAGAAAGGAAAAGGGGATGAGCAGTTCTTC. Amino acid sequence: CASSGGQKGKGDEQFF.

The chain employs TRBV10-3 and TRBJ2-7; D is undetermined. Trimming took 11 bases from V and 0 from J, leaving 11 bases between them. Germline V gene lookup returns CDR1 ENHRY and CDR2 SYGVKD. The CDR3 is made up of 12 amino acids. The CDR3: CASKASSYEQYF. In nucleotides, the CDR3 is TGTGCCTCGAAGGCTAGCTCCTACGAGCAGTACTTC.

The chain couples TRBV10-3 to TRBJ2-1, with D maybe TRBD1 (5 bases). CDR3 length: 11 amino acids. The germline V gene has CDR1 ENHRY and CDR2 SYGVKD. Trimming removed 3 bases from V and 9 bases from J, with 6 bases in between. The CDR3 loop reads CAISDRVEQFF. The CDR3 DNA follows: TGTGCCATCAGTGACAGGGTTGAGCAGTTCTTC.

This rearrangement joins TRBV19 to TRBJ1-5, with D perhaps TRBD1 (5 bases). Germline CDR1 is LNHDA and CDR2 is SQIVND (reference sequence). The germline V and J ends were trimmed by 1 base and 4 bases, with 17 bases remaining between them. The CDR3 length is 17 residues. The CDR3 sequence: CASSIALGAGSNQPQHF. CDR3 coding DNA: TGTGCCAGTAGTATAGCCCTTGGTGCAGGGTCAAATCAGCCCCAGCATTTT. Filled out from reference TRBV19 and TRBJ1-5, the complete variable domain reads DGGITQSPKYLFRKEGQNVTLSCEQNLNHDAMYWYRQDPGQGLRLIYYSQIVNDFQKGDIAEGYSVSREKKESFPLTVTSAQKNPTAFYLCASSIALGAGSNQPQHFGDGTRLSIL.

The rearrangement uses TRBV10-3 and TRBJ1-2, with TRBD1 identical over 11 bases. CDR3 size: 15 residues. Germline assignment: CDR1 ENHRY and CDR2 SYGVKD. V trimming: 6 bases; J trimming: 6 bases; junction bases outside the gene matches: 9. The CDR3 DNA reads TGTGCCATCAGACCGGGACAGGGGGGTCCCGATGGCTACACCTTC. It is translated as CAIRPGQGGPDGYTF.

The chain has TRBV6-1 and TRBJ2-2; 8 bases are a match to TRBD2. The CDR3 consists of 15 residues. CDR1 and CDR2 from the germline V gene are MNHNS and SASEGT. The junction had 9 bases not matched to a gene; V was cut back by 6 bases and J by 6 bases. The CDR3 coding sequence is TGTGCCAGCAGCCGGGAGGGGACCCGGCCCGGGGAGCTGTTTTTT. As protein: CASSREGTRPGELFF.

The V and J genes are TRBV7-6 and TRBJ2-3; no reliable D call. From germline, CDR1 is SGHVS and CDR2 FNYEAQ. V was clipped by 1 base and J by 8 bases, with 10 bases between them. CDR3 length equals 13 residues. CDR3 in DNA: TGTGCCAGCAGCTTAGGCGACTTTGTTACGCAGTATTTT. Protein sequence: CASSLGDFVTQYF.